Below, 20 T cell receptor beta chains from the same sample are listed, as sequenced in a study of T cell repertoires in aging, cancer and after chemotherapy (dated by TCRdb to between 2018 and 2021). Instead of sorted cells or RNA, genomic DNA extracted from peripheral blood served as the source for amplifying TCR beta rearrangements. This sample was sequenced with an Illumina MiSeq. Multiplex touch-down PCR with a mixed TRB-A/B primer pool was used to amplify rearranged TRB sequences covering the V, D and J segments. TCRdb passed the public sequencing reads through fastp at Q25 and MiXCR, retaining productive beta sequences. Each entry is one CDR3 protein sequence, shown with its most common DNA and genes. In all, the sample holds fewer than 4,500 distinct CDR3 sequences, and around 30% of those were seen once. Clones ranked in the top ten supply approximately 19% of the sample. Sequenced sample: blood. Receptor source: a human donor with a solid tumor.

A remark on this clonotype: The junction does not match germline at one end; this may be a read error. V gene TRBV5-6 combines with J gene TRBJ2-1; D ambiguous. Germline CDR1 and CDR2: SGHDT and YYEEEE. CDR3 length: 12 residues. The chain's CDR3 is CASSQEYNEQFF. The CDR3 nucleotides are TGCGCCAGCAGCCAAGAATACAATGAGCAGTTCTTC.

V usage is TRBV5-1 and J usage is TRBJ2-3; D is unclear. This CDR3 is 14 amino acids long. CDR1 is SGHRS, CDR2 YFSETQ, per germline. V lost 0 bases and J lost 1, with 6 bases in between. The CDR3 loop is CASSLVTGTDTQYF. CDR3 sequence (DNA): TGCGCCAGCAGCTTGGTCACAGGCACAGATACGCAGTATTTT.

The chain uses TRBV7-9 and TRBJ2-7; D ambiguous. CDR1 and CDR2 (germline): SEHNR, FQNEAQ (reference sequence). The CDR3 loop spans 13 amino acids. V lost 6 bases and J lost 2, with 11 bases in between. The CDR3 region has the DNA TGTGCCAGCAGTCATGACAAGACCTACGAGCAGTACTTC. Amino acid sequence: CASSHDKTYEQYF.

This clonotype was detected a few times. The rearrangement links TRBV5-1 to TRBJ2-1; D is perhaps TRBD1 (5 bases). Germline CDR1 reads SGHRS; CDR2 reads YFSETQ. The V end was cut by 5 bases, the J end by 3 bases, with 12 bases between. The CDR3 has 14 amino acids. CDR3 protein: CASSQGQHYNEQFF. The CDR3 region has the DNA TGCGCCAGCAGTCAGGGCCAACACTACAATGAGCAGTTCTTC.

V usage is TRBV11-3 and J usage is TRBJ2-7, with TRBD2 identical over 7 bases. CDR3 length: 13 amino acids. The V segment lost 3 bases and the J segment 2 bases; nucleotides outside the gene matches: 1. CDR1 is SGHNT and CDR2 is YENEEA in the germline V gene. The DNA for the CDR3 is TGTGCCAGCAGCTTTGGACTAGCCTACGAGCAGTACTTC. Its protein is CASSFGLAYEQYF.

The chain joins TRBV6-5 to TRBJ1-1; 7 bases line up with TRBD1. The CDR3 has 14 residues. Looked up from germline, CDR1 is MNHEY and CDR2 is SVGAGI. V lost 7 bases and J lost 1; bases outside the gene matches: 6. CDR3 nucleotides: TGTGCCAGCACTTCGGGACAGAAGAACACTGAAGCTTTCTTT. Protein sequence: CASTSGQKNTEAFF.

This clonotype has just a few counts. The gene calls are TRBV28 and TRBJ1-5, with D hard to call. In germline, CDR1 is MDHEN, CDR2 SYDVKM. Trimming took off 3 bases at V and 6 bases at J, with 9 bases between the two ends. This CDR3 spans 13 amino acids. The CDR3 reads CASSFRLGQPQHF. The CDR3 nucleotides are TGTGCCAGCAGTTTCCGACTAGGTCAGCCCCAGCATTTT.

The chain has TRBV12-3 or TRBV12-4 and TRBJ2-7; perhaps TRBD1 as D (7 bases). Between the trimmed V and J ends, which lost 1 base and 3 bases, there was a span of 16 bases. CDR3 size: 16 residues. The CDR3 DNA reads TGTGCCAGCAGTTTAGGGAGGGGGGACAGCCTCTACGAGCAGTACTTC. Translated: CASSLGRGDSLYEQYF.

This clonotype rates as medium-sized. The chain combines TRBV19 with TRBJ1-5; tentative D call: TRBD1 (6 bases). The V and J ends lost 5 bases and 3 bases respectively, with 17 bases between them. CDR3 length equals 16 residues. Germline loops: CDR1 LNHDA, CDR2 SQIVND (reference sequence). DNA of the CDR3: TGTGCCAGTAGTCCCACACAGGGTGGGAACAATCAGCCCCAGCATTTT. Its protein is CASSPTQGGNNQPQHF. The whole variable domain, remainder taken from reference TRBV19 and TRBJ1-5, is DGGITQSPKYLFRKEGQNVTLSCEQNLNHDAMYWYRQDPGQGLRLIYYSQIVNDFQKGDIAEGYSVSREKKESFPLTVTSAQKNPTAFYLCASSPTQGGNNQPQHFGDGTRLSIL.

As for this clonotype: This may be a read error, as it is one base from a much larger clone. The chain uses TRBV6-5 and TRBJ1-3, with D perhaps TRBD1 (6 bases). CDR1 and CDR2 (germline): MNHEY, SVGAGI. This CDR3 region has 15 residues. V was cut by 8 bases and J by 0 bases, with 14 bases left in between. The CDR3 reads CASGNTGPSGNTIYF. CDR3 coding DNA: TGTGCCAGCGGCAACACAGGGCCCTCTGGAAACACCATATATTTT.

The chain couples TRBV5-5 to TRBJ1-2, with D unresolved. Per the germline V gene, CDR1 is SGHKS and CDR2 is YYEKEE (reference sequence). The CDR3 extends over 16 amino acids. V was cut by 8 bases and J by 4 bases, with 24 bases left in between. Here the CDR3 reads CARSLGKRPMLYGYTF. The CDR3, as DNA: TGTGCCAGAAGCCTTGGAAAGCGCCCAATGCTCTATGGCTACACCTTC.

This clonotype was recorded a few times. CDR3 sequence reads: CASSQASTEAFF. The CDR3 region has the DNA TGTGCCAGCAGCCAAGCAAGTACTGAAGCTTTCTTT. The V call is TRBV12-3 or TRBV12-4, the J call TRBJ1-1; the D is unclear. The V end lost 6 bases, the J end lost 5 bases, and 10 bases lay between the germline ends. The CDR3 spans 12 residues.

The V gene is TRBV7-9, the J gene TRBJ1-4; D uncertain. With 2 bases removed from V and 4 bases from J, the gap between germline ends came to 8 bases. The germline gives CDR1 SEHNR, CDR2 FQNEAQ (reference sequence). This CDR3 is 14 amino acids long. In DNA, the CDR3 is TGTGCCAGCAGCTTATCGGCCTTTAATGAAAAACTGTTTTTT. Amino acid sequence: CASSLSAFNEKLFF.

This clonotype ranks as medium-sized. The V gene is TRBV6-4, the J gene TRBJ2-3; possibly TRBD1 for D (6 bases). The CDR3 consists of 15 residues. CDR1 and CDR2 from the germline V gene are MRHNA and SNTAGT. The germline V and J ends were trimmed by 6 bases and 8 bases, with 21 bases remaining between them. The CDR3: CASSSSPSGEGTQYF. In DNA, the CDR3 is TGTGCCAGCAGCAGCTCACCTTCAGGGGAAGGTACGCAGTATTTT.

This clonotype was seen a handful of times. The rearrangement joins TRBV5-5 to TRBJ2-7; 7 nucleotides agree with TRBD1. V shed 1 base, J shed 0 bases, and the junction held 7 bases outside the gene matches. The CDR3 is 16 amino acids. CDR1 is SGHKS and CDR2 is YYEKEE in the germline V gene (reference sequence). As DNA, the CDR3 is TGTGCCAGCAGCTTGAAGGGGGCTCCCACCTCCTACGAGCAGTACTTC. Translating it yields CASSLKGAPTSYEQYF. The full variable domain, completed using reference TRBV5-5 and TRBJ2-7, is DAGVTQSPTHLIKTRGQQVTLRCSPISGHKSVSWYQQVLGQGPQFIFQYYEKEERGRGNFPDRFSARQFPNYSSELNVNALLLGDSALYLCASSLKGAPTSYEQYFGPGTRLTVT.

This chain joins TRBV18 and TRBJ2-7, with D possibly called TRBD1 or TRBD2 (5 bases each). Per germline, CDR1 KGHSH and CDR2 LQKENI. Trimming stripped 2 bases from V and 6 bases from J, with 23 bases between. The CDR3 loop spans 17 amino acids. CDR3 region: CASSPWTGHWICSEQYF. The CDR3 region has the DNA TGTGCCAGCTCACCATGGACTGGACACTGGATATGTAGCGAGCAGTACTTC.

This clonotype was seen once. A single base separates this from a much larger clone, so it may be a read error. J is TRBJ1-3 and V is TRBV19; no reliable D call. Germline CDR1 is LNHDA and CDR2 is SQIVND (reference sequence). CDR3 length equals 14 residues. V was cut by 7 bases and J by 2 bases, with 12 bases left in between. This CDR3 reads CASKNTAAGNTIYF. The CDR3 DNA reads as TGTGCCAGTAAGAACACAGCGGCTGGAAACACCATATATTTT.

There are a few counts of this clonotype. This rearrangement joins TRBV11-1 to TRBJ1-3, with TRBD1 matching over 9 bases. The CDR3 has 17 amino acids. Per germline, CDR1 SGHAT and CDR2 FQDESV (reference sequence). The V and J ends lost 7 bases and 4 bases, in that order; junction bases with no gene match: 14. The CDR3 bases are TGTGCCAGCAAGGGACAGGGACAATACCCAGCCGGAAACACCATATATTTT. Translating gives CASKGQGQYPAGNTIYF.

Judged by abundance, this clonotype is medium-sized. This chain connects TRBV6-4 to TRBJ2-1, with 10 bases aligning to TRBD1. This CDR3 is built from 13 residues. From germline, CDR1 is MRHNA and CDR2 SNTAGT. V dropped 4 bases and J dropped 6; count of bases not matched to a gene: 0. The CDR3 DNA follows: TGTGCCAGCAGTGGGGACAGGGGCAATGAGCAGTTCTTC. This sequence encodes CASSGDRGNEQFF.

This clonotype was detected only a few times. The chain uses TRBV18 and TRBJ2-3; possibly TRBD1 for D (5 bases). Trimming left V 3 bases short and J 6 bases short, with 13 bases between. CDR1 and CDR2 from the germline V gene are KGHSH and LQKENI. This CDR3 has 14 amino acids. CDR3: CASSPGLASDTQYF. Here the CDR3 DNA reads TGTGCCAGCTCACCGGGGCTTGCGTCGGATACGCAGTATTTT.